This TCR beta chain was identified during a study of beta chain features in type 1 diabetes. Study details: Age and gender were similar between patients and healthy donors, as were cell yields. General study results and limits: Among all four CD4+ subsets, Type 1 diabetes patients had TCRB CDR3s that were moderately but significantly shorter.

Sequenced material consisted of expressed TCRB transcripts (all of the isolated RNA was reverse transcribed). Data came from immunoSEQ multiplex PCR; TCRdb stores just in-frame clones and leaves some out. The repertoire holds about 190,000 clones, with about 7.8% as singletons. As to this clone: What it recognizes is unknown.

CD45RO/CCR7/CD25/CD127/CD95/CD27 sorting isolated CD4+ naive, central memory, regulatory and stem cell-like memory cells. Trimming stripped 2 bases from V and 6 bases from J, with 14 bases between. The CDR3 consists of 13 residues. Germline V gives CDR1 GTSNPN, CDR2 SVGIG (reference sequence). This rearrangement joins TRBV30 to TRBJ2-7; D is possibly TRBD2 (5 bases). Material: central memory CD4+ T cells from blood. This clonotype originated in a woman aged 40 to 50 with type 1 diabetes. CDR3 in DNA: TGTGCCTGGAGTTTCCAAACTAGTTTCGAGCAGTACTTC. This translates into CAWSFQTSFEQYF.